Below are 9 T cell receptor beta chains sequenced from a single sample in a study of shared clonotypes between healthy human individuals. Assay: immunoSEQ multiplex PCR; the TCRdb copy retains only in-frame clones and omits some. The table records hundreds of thousands of clones, around 73% of them present only once. Input material: memory CD4+ T cells sorted from blood. Indicated subset: CD45RA-negative fraction. These receptor sequences come from a woman aged 25 to 39 in good health.

The table lists this clone with a count of one. The chain uses TRBV5-1 and TRBJ2-2, with D hard to call. Germline-derived CDR1 and CDR2 are SGHRS and YFSETQ. The CDR3 runs to 13 residues. Trimming stripped 6 bases from V and 3 bases from J, with 9 bases between. The CDR3, as DNA: TGCGCCAGCACCGACACGGACACCGGGGAGCTGTTTTTT. It specifies CASTDTDTGELFF.

The rearrangement uses TRBV7-8 and TRBJ2-7, with D perhaps given as TRBD1 or TRBD2 (6 bases each). Germline V lookup: CDR1 SGHVS, CDR2 FQNEAQ. The V end lost 5 bases, the J end lost 3 bases, and 17 bases lay between the germline ends. The CDR3 extends over 15 amino acids. CDR3 nucleotide sequence: TGTGCCAGCAGCCCCAGGCGGGACAAAGTCTACGAGCAGTACTTC. Protein sequence: CASSPRRDKVYEQYF.

The V call is TRBV29-1, the J call TRBJ1-4; a weak D match, TRBD1 (6 bases). The CDR3 runs to 14 residues. V was trimmed by 7 bases and J by 6 bases, leaving 18 bases between them. CDR1 and CDR2 from the germline V gene are SQVTM and ANQGSEA. The CDR3 here is CSAQRGARDEKLFF. In DNA form, the CDR3 reads TGCAGCGCCCAACGGGGGGCTAGGGATGAAAAACTGTTTTTT. Full variable domain (missing parts from reference TRBV29-1 and TRBJ1-4): SAVISQKPSRDICQRGTSLTIQCQVDSQVTMMFWYRQQPGQSLTLIATANQGSEATYESGFVIDKFPISRPNLTFSTLTVSNMSPEDSSIYLCSAQRGARDEKLFFGSGTQLSVL.

This chain links TRBV19 with TRBJ1-4; D is unclear. Germline V CDR1 and CDR2: LNHDA, SQIVND (reference sequence). The length of the CDR3 is 15 residues. Trimming shortened V by 6 bases and J by 0 bases, and 11 bases separated the two germline ends. CDR3 bases: TGTGCCAGTAGGGCACTCCGTGCAACTAATGAAAAACTGTTTTTT. Translated, it gives CASRALRATNEKLFF.

V is TRBV5-6 and J is TRBJ2-3; unclear D gene. Trimming took off 5 bases at V and 2 bases at J, with 15 bases between the two ends. This CDR3 is 15 amino acids long. Germline V gene lookup returns CDR1 SGHDT and CDR2 YYEEEE. CDR3 DNA sequence: TGTGCCAGCAGTAGACTCACGCAACTCACAGATACGCAGTATTTT. Protein: CASSRLTQLTDTQYF.

The chain employs TRBV5-6 and TRBJ2-7; 9 bases line up with TRBD1. This CDR3 spans 16 amino acids. Germline V gives CDR1 SGHDT, CDR2 YYEEEE. V was clipped by 4 bases and J by 3 bases; unmatched bases: 11. CDR3 sequence reads: CASSPVGGQGIYEQYF. CDR3 DNA: TGTGCCAGCAGCCCGGTGGGTGGACAGGGGATCTACGAGCAGTACTTC.

The chain combines TRBV5-1 with TRBJ2-5; 10 bases map to TRBD2. V was pared by 3 bases and J by 2 bases, with 4 bases of the junction left unmatched. The CDR3 length is 15 residues. Germline assignment: CDR1 SGHRS and CDR2 YFSETQ. In DNA, the CDR3 is TGCGCCAGCAGCTGGGGGACTAGCGAGCAAGAGACCCAGTACTTC. Translation: CASSWGTSEQETQYF.

This clone has just a few counts. The chain has TRBV18 and TRBJ1-2; 8 positions agree with TRBD1. Germline V lookup: CDR1 KGHSH, CDR2 LQKENI. The V and J ends lost 8 bases and 6 bases, in that order; junction bases with no gene match: 8. The CDR3 has 13 residues. As DNA, the CDR3 is TGTGCCAGCAGCCCAGGGGGCGGAGATGGCTACACCTTC. This codes for CASSPGGGDGYTF.

The rearrangement uses TRBV15 and TRBJ2-5; 13 bases agree with TRBD2. This CDR3 spans 17 amino acids. V trimming: 7 bases; J trimming: 3 bases; junction bases outside the gene matches: 11. CDR1 is LNHNV and CDR2 is YYDKDF in the germline V gene (reference sequence). The CDR3 protein is CATTRGTSGKGEETQYF. CDR3 bases: TGTGCCACCACCCGAGGGACTAGCGGGAAAGGGGAAGAGACCCAGTACTTC.